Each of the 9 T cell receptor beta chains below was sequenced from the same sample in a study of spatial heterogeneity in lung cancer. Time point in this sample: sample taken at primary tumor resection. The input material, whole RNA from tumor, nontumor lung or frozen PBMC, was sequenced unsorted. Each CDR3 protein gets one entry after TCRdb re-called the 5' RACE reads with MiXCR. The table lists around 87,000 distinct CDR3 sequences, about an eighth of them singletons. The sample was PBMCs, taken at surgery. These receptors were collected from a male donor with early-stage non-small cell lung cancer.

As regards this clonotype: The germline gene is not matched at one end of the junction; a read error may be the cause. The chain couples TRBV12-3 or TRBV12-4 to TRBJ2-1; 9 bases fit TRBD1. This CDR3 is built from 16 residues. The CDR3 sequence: CASSLEGTGSSNEQFF. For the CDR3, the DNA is TGTGCCAGCAGTTTAGAAGGGACAGGGTCCTCCAATGAGCAGTTCTTC.

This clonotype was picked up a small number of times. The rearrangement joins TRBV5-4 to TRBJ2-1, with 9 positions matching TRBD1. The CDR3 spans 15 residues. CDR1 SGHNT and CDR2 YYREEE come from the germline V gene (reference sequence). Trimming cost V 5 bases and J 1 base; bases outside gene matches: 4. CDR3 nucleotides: TGTGCCAGCAGTTCCGGGACAGGGTCCTACAATGAGCAGTTCTTC. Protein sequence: CASSSGTGSYNEQFF.

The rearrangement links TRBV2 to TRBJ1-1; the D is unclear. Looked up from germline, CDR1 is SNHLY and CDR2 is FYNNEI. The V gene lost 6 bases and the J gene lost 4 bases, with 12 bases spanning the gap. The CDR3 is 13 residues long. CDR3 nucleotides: TGTGCCAGCAGAATTTGGCGAGCCACTGAAGCTTTCTTT. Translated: CASRIWRATEAFF.

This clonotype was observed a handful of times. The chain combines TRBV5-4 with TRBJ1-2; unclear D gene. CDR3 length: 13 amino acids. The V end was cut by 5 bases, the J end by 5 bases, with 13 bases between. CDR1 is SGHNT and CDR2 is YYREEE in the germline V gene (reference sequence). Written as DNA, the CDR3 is TGTGCCAGCAGTTCCGCAGAAGCATATGGCTACACCTTC. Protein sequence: CASSSAEAYGYTF.

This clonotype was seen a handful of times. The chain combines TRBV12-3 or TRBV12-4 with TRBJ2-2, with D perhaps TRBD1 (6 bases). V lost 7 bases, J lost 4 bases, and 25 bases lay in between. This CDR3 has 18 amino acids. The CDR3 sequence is CASTVSRGTGPFTGELFF. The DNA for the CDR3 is TGTGCCAGCACCGTCTCTAGGGGCACAGGGCCCTTCACCGGGGAGCTGTTTTTT.

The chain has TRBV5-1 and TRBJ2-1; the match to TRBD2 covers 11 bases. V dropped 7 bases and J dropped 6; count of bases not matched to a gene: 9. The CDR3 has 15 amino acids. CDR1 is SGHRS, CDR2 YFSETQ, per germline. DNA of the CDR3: TGCGCCAGCGCGGTACTAGCGGGAGAGAGCAATGAGCAGTTCTTC. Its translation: CASAVLAGESNEQFF.

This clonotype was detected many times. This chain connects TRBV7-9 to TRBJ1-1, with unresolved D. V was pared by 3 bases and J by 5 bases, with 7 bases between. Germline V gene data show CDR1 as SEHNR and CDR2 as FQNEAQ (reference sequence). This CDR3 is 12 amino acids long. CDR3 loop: CASSFDATEAFF. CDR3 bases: TGTGCCAGCAGCTTCGATGCTACTGAAGCTTTCTTT.

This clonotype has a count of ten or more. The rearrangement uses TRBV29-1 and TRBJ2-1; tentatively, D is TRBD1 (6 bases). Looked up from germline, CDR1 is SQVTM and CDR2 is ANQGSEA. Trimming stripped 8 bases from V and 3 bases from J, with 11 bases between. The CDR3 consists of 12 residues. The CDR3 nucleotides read TGCAGCACGGGCAGGGGCTACAATGAGCAGTTCTTC. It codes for CSTGRGYNEQFF.

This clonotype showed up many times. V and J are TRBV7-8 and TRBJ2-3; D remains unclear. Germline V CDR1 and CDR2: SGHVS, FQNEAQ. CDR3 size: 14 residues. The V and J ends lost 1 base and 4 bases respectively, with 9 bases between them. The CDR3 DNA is TGTGCCAGCAGCTTAGTACTCGGGCCAGATACGCAGTATTTT. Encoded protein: CASSLVLGPDTQYF.